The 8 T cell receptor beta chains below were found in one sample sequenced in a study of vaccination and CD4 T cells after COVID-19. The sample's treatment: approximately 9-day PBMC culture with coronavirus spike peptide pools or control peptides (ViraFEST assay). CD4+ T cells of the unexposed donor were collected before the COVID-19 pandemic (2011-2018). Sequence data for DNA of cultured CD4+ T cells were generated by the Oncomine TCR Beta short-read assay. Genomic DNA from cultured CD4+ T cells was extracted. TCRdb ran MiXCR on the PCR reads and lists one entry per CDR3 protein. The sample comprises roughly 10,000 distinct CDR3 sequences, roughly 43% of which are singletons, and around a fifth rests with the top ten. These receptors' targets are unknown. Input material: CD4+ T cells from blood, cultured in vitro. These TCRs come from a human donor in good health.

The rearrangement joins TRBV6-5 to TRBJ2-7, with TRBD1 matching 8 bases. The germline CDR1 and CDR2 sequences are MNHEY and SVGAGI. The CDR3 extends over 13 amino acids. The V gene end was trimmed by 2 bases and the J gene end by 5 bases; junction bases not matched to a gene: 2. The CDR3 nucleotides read TGTGCCAGCAGTTACCGACAGGGGAACGAGCAGTACTTC. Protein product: CASSYRQGNEQYF.

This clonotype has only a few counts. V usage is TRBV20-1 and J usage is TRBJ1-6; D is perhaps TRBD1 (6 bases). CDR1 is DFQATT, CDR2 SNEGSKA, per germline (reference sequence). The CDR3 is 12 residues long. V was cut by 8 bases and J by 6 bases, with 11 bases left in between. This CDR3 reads CSSRTANSPLHF. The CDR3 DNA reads TGCAGTTCAAGGACAGCTAATTCACCCCTCCACTTT.

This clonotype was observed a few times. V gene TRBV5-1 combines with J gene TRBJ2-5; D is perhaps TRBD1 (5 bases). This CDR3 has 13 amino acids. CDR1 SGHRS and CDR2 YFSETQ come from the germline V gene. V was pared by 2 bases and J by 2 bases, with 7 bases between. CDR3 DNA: TGCGCCAGCAGCTTTTACAGGCAAGAGACCCAGTACTTC. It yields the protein CASSFYRQETQYF.

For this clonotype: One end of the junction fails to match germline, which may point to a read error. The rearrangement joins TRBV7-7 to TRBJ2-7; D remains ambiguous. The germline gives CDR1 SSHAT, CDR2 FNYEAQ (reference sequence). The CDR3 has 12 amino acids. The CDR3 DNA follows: TGTGCTAGCACCCCCCCGGCCTACGAGCAGTACTTC. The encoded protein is CASTPPAYEQYF.

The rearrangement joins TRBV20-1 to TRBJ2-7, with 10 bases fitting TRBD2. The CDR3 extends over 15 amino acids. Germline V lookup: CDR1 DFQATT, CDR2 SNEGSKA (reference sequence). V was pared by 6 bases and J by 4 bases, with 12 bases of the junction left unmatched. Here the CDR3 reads CSAKAASGRVYEQYF. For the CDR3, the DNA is TGCAGTGCAAAGGCGGCTAGCGGGAGAGTATACGAGCAGTACTTC.

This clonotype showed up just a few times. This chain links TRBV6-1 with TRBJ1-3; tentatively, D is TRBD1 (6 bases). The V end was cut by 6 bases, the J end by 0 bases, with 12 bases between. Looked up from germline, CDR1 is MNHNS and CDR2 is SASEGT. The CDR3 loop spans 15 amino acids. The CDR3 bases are TGTGCCAGCAGGACCGGACAGATCTCTGGAAACACCATATATTTT. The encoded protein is CASRTGQISGNTIYF.

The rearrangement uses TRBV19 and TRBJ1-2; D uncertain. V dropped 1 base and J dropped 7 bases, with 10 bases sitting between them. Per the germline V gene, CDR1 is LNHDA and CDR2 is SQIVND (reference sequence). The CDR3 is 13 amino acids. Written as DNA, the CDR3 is TGTGCCAGTAGTATAGCGGAGGTCGGTGGCTACACCTTC. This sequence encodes CASSIAEVGGYTF.

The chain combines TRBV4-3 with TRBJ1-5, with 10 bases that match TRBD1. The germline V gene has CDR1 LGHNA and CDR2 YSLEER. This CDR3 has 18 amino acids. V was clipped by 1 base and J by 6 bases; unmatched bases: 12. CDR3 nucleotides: TGCGCCAGCAGCCAAGGCCAAACGACAGGGGGCCTTTTTCAGCCCCAGCATTTT. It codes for CASSQGQTTGGLFQPQHF.